This paragraph covers one TCR beta chain sequence. This clone's antigen is unknown. Base qualities are not recorded, but no much larger clone differs from it by a single base. The CDR3 measures 11 amino acids from cysteine to phenylalanine. The retained sequence is limited to the CDR3, 33 bases, with the frame set at the first base. The germline V gene gives CDR1 as SGHRS and CDR2 as YFSETQ. V drops 4 bases and J drops 9 bases, leaving 8 bases in between. This sample is part of a study of cytomegalovirus exposure and HLA in healthy donors (dated by TCRdb to about 2017). Some background on the complete study: According to a later analysis, one platform produced both the roughly 130 validation repertoires and the roughly 640 repertoires of the first cohort. Besides the first cohort of 550 to 750 subjects, a separate validation cohort made up of some 110 different subjects was used. The study aimed to test whether cataloging public T cell receptors could reveal signatures of past pathogen exposure. The study combined high-throughput TCR immunosequencing, statistical association of individual TCRs with disease status, and machine learning to predict cytomegalovirus infection status. Broader findings and caveats from the paper: It was suggested by the authors that the approach could potentially be generalized to other disease states and immunological phenotypes. Across donors, most TCR sequences were observed very rarely, whereas some public TCRs were present in many individuals. A total of about 150 TCR beta chains were listed by the study as associated with cytomegalovirus. All 120 or so repertoires were used to score co-occurrence in the validation cohort in a later analysis, because that analysis had no HLA typing for the cohort. Of the cluster scores, 85% to 95% were above 0 in a later analysis, which found that TCRs clustered in the first cohort also tended to co-occur in the 90 to 150 validation repertoires. The classifier was reported to diagnose cytomegalovirus status with high specificity and sensitivity in both the original cohort and the validation cohort. A few of the identified cytomegalovirus-associated TCR beta chains were confirmed in vitro to be specific for cytomegalovirus antigens.

Library preparation was by the immunoSEQ multiplex PCR assay. Turning to the authors' computational methods: To diagnose cytomegalovirus status from the catalog of TCR beta chain sequences, a statistical classification framework was built. TCRdb provides this immuneACCESS table in a form limited to in-frame rearrangements. Some clones are lacking; in checked studies, under half of them reflect an unresolved V gene, and why the rest are absent is not known. V and J calls and clone size are copied from that table; D and trimming were computed from the DNA. Recorded for this sample are over 150,000 clones; around 92% of them occurred a single time. The top ten constitute 10% of the sample. Donors formed part of the validation cohort, which comprised about 130 subjects and was distinct from the first cohort of several hundred subjects.

The sample taken for sequencing was PBMCs. The sequence joins TRBV5-1 to TRBJ1-5; no D gene call is confident. The TCR sequence derives from a woman aged 18-29 years in good health and CMV-seropositive. The nucleotides are TGCGCCAGCAGCCCGGCGGGGCCCCAGCATTTT. This gives the protein CASSPAGPQHF.